The TCR beta chain under discussion was sequenced for a study of cytotoxic CD8 clonotypes in ibrutinib-treated CLL (dated by TCRdb to 2020 to 2023). Some background on the complete study: The cohort included some 14 treatment-naive and some twelve relapsed/refractory patients; 17 to 18 were IGHV unmutated. Responses were partial in around 25 patients and complete in 2; after median roughly 69 months follow-up, around 15 stayed in remission and 12 progressed. Samples at response were collected after a median of roughly twelve months of treatment, with a range of roughly 6 to 40 months. On average, each sample had roughly 250,000 productive templates and about 89,000 productive rearrangements. Longitudinal samples were obtainable from about 30% of the roughly 90 participants in the trial. Cryopreserved peripheral blood mononuclear cells were obtained prior to treatment, at the time of response, and at either disease progression or sustained remission. All remission and progressive disease samples were collected while patients were still receiving ibrutinib.

Reading from cysteine to phenylalanine, the CDR3 counts 14 amino acids. CDR3 DNA is the only sequence kept; it has 42 bases, read in frame from the first base. The germline V gene encodes CDR1 SQVTM and CDR2 ANQGSEA. Trimming removed 1 base from V and 0 bases from J, leaving 7 bases between the germline ends. What the authors observed across the whole study: Public clonotypes were found to be uncommon and were observed to contract or remain stable during treatment; the increase in clonality was shown to reflect expansion of private clonotypes at ibrutinib response. Sampling times were not matched between sustained-remission and progressing patients, and lymph node repertoires were not studied. Clonality increased at ibrutinib response, stayed stable in sustained remission, and fell back toward baseline at progression. Baseline clonality was found to be higher than that of age-matched healthy donors and was strongly correlated with circulating CD8+ T-cell counts.

A MiSeq instrument was used for deep resolution sequencing, which targeted depths ranging from 1 in 1 million up to 1 in 200,000 T cells, with coverage averaging 10x for each clonotype. The immunoSEQ hsTCRB Kit was used to generate TCR beta libraries. Per the source publication's procedure: The data were analyzed with ImmunoSEQ Analyzer and ImmunoSEQ Data Assistant, and V, D and J gene assignments followed IMGT definitions. Clonality, which ranges from 0 to 1, was calculated as one minus the normalized Shannon entropy of productive rearrangement frequencies. Public clonotype analysis was restricted to overrepresented clonotypes comprising at least 0.05% of each patient's repertoire. About a dozen repertoires from age-matched healthy donors, obtained from immuneACCESS, served as clonality controls. TCRdb holds this immuneACCESS table with in-frame rearrangements only. Some clones are missing; in checked studies, unresolved V genes explain under half, and the rest has no known cause. The V and J calls and clone size come from that table; D and trimming were worked out from the DNA. The sample table lists roughly 200,000 clones, approximately 75% of them with a count of one. Over 9.5% of the sample lies in the top ten.

In the case of this clone: Its antigen is not yet known. No per-base quality is available; no much larger clone lies one base away.

The time point label, read with the paper, signifies: 12 months on ibrutinib. Roughly 2.2 micrograms of genomic DNA were extracted from cryopreserved PBMCs for TCR beta library preparation. High-throughput TCR beta sequencing was performed on longitudinal blood samples from CLL patients receiving ibrutinib monotherapy. Patients were enrolled in a phase 2 open-label single-center ibrutinib monotherapy trial. Sequenced here: PBMCs, sampled after 12 months of ibrutinib treatment. The TCR originated in a human donor with chronic lymphocytic leukemia. The chain uses TRBV29-1 and TRBJ1-3; TRBD1 is a weak D gene call, 5 bases matching. The CDR3 is CSVEVTGSGNTIYF. At the DNA level, the sequence is TGCAGCGTTGAAGTCACAGGCTCTGGAAACACCATATATTTT.